This T cell receptor beta chain was profiled in a study of blood T cell repertoires in COVID-19. Across the study: Samples of COVID-19 (acute and convalescent) were obtained from the United States, Italy and Spain. T cells, B-cell-depleted T cells, or PBMCs provided the cDNA or gDNA that served as material.

The CDR3 contains 13 residues. Trimming shortened V by 5 bases and J by 9 bases, and 11 bases separated the two germline ends. Germline V gives CDR1 MNHNY, CDR2 SVGAGI (reference sequence). The table lists this clone with a few counts. Under the authors' procedure: Cell counts per sample came from amplifying reference gene primers. Sequencing was performed with immunoSEQ multiplex PCR; in TCRdb, only in-frame clones are kept and a portion is missing. For V, J and clone size, that table is used; D and trimming come from the DNA. The table has 180,000 or so clones, around 76% seen once. Input material: peripheral blood. This clonotype was sampled from a woman in her 50s with active or convalescent COVID-19. The chain links TRBV6-6 to TRBJ1-6, with D uncertain. For the CDR3, the DNA is TGTGCCAGCAGTCCCGAGGTAGTTTCACCCCTCCACTTT. Translation gives CASSPEVVSPLHF.